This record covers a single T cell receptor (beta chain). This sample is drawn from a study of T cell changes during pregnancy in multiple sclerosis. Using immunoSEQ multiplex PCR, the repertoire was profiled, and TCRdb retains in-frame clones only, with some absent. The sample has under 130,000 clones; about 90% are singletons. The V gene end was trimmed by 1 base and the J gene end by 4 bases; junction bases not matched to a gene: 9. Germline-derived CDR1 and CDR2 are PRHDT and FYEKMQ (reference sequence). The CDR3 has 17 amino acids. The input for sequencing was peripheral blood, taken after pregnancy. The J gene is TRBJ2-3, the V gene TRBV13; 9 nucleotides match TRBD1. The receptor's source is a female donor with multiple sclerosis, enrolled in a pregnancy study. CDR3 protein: CASSLEGWGQGPDTQYF. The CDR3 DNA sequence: TGTGCCAGCAGCTTAGAGGGATGGGGACAGGGTCCAGATACGCAGTATTTT.